What follows is one T cell receptor (beta chain) and its context. What it binds is unknown. These data come from a study of T cell responses to AZD1222 COVID-19 vaccine. Notes on the study in general: Just six AZD1222 recipients tested seropositive at baseline.

Some clones are missing from TCRdb's copy, which holds only in-frame ones; the method was immunoSEQ multiplex PCR. This table holds about 130,000 clones, 93% found once. The J segment lost 1 base and the V segment lost 2 bases, leaving 8 bases of the junction unmatched. CDR1 is SGHRS and CDR2 is YFSETQ in the germline V gene. CDR3 length equals 19 residues. J is TRBJ2-3 and V is TRBV5-1; 15 bases are a match to TRBD2. Sample: peripheral blood, taken on day 0 of AZD1222 vaccination. The sequence came from an adult in good health. The CDR3 nucleotides read TGCGCCAGCAGCTTAGGACTAGCGGGAGGGCGCGGTGGCACAGATACGCAGTATTTT. It encodes CASSLGLAGGRGGTDTQYF.